This T cell receptor beta chain comes out of a study of tumor-infiltrating lymphocytes in primary liver carcinoma. Overall study context: The study reported T1-T3 N0M0 tumors spanning 4.2 to 10 cm.

Constant-region priming of 500 ng total RNA yielded TCR beta cDNA. Researchers made the TCR beta libraries by running three nested multiplex PCR rounds with slightly modified ARM-PCR. Using its own MiXCR run on the multiplex PCR reads, TCRdb lists one record per CDR3 protein. The data show approximately 320,000 distinct CDR3 sequences, 50% to 60% seen once. Study observations and caveats: Tumor tissue displayed a significantly greater top-250-clone fraction than blood (p = 0.039).

Comments on this clonotype: As yet, its antigen is unknown.

Unsorted whole blood supplied the blood RNA, and germline DNA was isolated too. What was collected before surgery was four milliliters of peripheral blood. Sequenced sample: peripheral blood. The source is a woman in her thirties with primary liver carcinoma and hepatitis B virus infection.

In DNA, the CDR3 is TGTGCCAGCCTTTCAACACACCAACCCTATTCACCCCTCCACTTT. This sequence encodes CASLSTHQPYSPLHF. The chain links TRBV28 to TRBJ1-6, with D unresolved. Germline values: CDR1 MDHEN, CDR2 SYDVKM. This CDR3 contains 15 residues. V shed 8 bases and J shed 8 bases, with 19 bases lying between them.